The 11 T cell receptor beta chains below come from one sample, sequenced in a study of blood T cell repertoires in COVID-19. TCRdb keeps only in-frame clones here, not all; method: immunoSEQ multiplex PCR. Here the sample spans 150,000 to 200,000 clones, 82% being singletons. The sample taken for sequencing was peripheral blood. These receptors were collected from a woman aged 65 to 85 with acute or convalescent COVID-19.

This chain joins TRBV28 and TRBJ2-1, with D possibly matching TRBD2 (6 bases). Germline CDR1 is MDHEN and CDR2 is SYDVKM. CDR3 length equals 15 residues. Trimming cost V 2 bases and J 0 bases, with 8 bases left between them. CDR3 DNA: TGTGCCAGCAGTTTACAGACTAGCTCCTACAATGAGCAGTTCTTC. Protein sequence: CASSLQTSSYNEQFF.

The V gene is TRBV9, the J gene TRBJ2-3, with D unclear. The CDR3 extends over 12 amino acids. V lost 3 bases, J lost 3 bases, and 5 bases lay in between. Germline assignment: CDR1 SGDLS and CDR2 YYNGEE. CDR3 amino acids: CASSARTDTQYF. CDR3 bases: TGTGCCAGCAGCGCCCGGACAGATACGCAGTATTTT.

This chain connects TRBV7-9 to TRBJ1-2; D is ambiguous. The CDR3 runs to 16 residues. V lost 5 bases and J lost 4, with 20 bases in between. Per germline, CDR1 SEHNR and CDR2 FQNEAQ (reference sequence). CDR3 DNA: TGTGCCAGCAGCGATGCAACCGGTAAACGGGGCTATGGCTACACCTTC. It encodes CASSDATGKRGYGYTF. The full variable domain, its missing parts supplied by reference TRBV7-9 and TRBJ1-2, is DTGVSQNPRHKITKRGQNVTFRCDPISEHNRLYWYRQTLGQGPEFLTYFQNEAQLEKSRLLSDRFSAERPKGSFSTLEIQRTEQGDSAMYLCASSDATGKRGYGYTFGSGTRLTVV.

This clone occurred a few times. The CDR3 DNA sequence: TGTGCCAGCTTTTCGGTGACGGAGGGGTCACCCCTCCACTTT. Translation: CASFSVTEGSPLHF. The V call is TRBV28, the J call TRBJ1-6, with D perhaps TRBD1 (5 bases). CDR1 is MDHEN and CDR2 is SYDVKM in the germline V gene. There are 14 residues in the CDR3. Trimming removed 8 bases from V and 10 bases from J, with 18 bases in between.

The V gene is TRBV3-1 (or the pseudogene TRBV3-2), the J gene TRBJ2-7; 9 bases are a match to TRBD2. This CDR3 region has 15 residues. CDR1 is LGHDT and CDR2 is YNNKEL in the germline V gene (reference sequence). V shed 1 base and J 3 bases; nucleotides not matched to a gene: 4. CDR3 region: CASSQGVTSGYEQYF. The CDR3 nucleotides read TGTGCCAGCAGCCAAGGGGTGACTAGCGGCTACGAGCAGTACTTC.

This chain connects TRBV7-8 to TRBJ2-1; TRBD2 matches 13 bases. Germline V CDR1 and CDR2: SGHVS, FQNEAQ. The CDR3 has 20 residues. V dropped 6 bases and J dropped 4; count of bases not matched to a gene: 18. The CDR3 spells CASSDLFGTSGIGAYNEQFF. CDR3 in DNA: TGTGCCAGCAGTGACTTATTCGGGACTAGCGGGATCGGGGCGTACAATGAGCAGTTCTTC.

The rearrangement joins TRBV14 to TRBJ2-2; tentatively, D is TRBD2 (6 bases). In germline, CDR1 is SGHDN, CDR2 FVKESK. V lost 1 base, J lost 4 bases, and 10 bases lay in between. This CDR3 is built from 15 residues. The CDR3 bases are TGTGCCAGCAGCCAAGTCGGGAGTGCCACCGGGGAGCTGTTTTTT. It encodes CASSQVGSATGELFF.

This chain uses TRBV7-2 with TRBJ2-7, with 8 bases that match TRBD2. V shed 1 base, J shed 1 base, and the junction held 0 bases outside the gene matches. CDR3 length equals 14 residues. Germline values: CDR1 SGHTA, CDR2 FQGNSA. This chain's CDR3 is CASSLGLASYEQYF. CDR3 DNA sequence: TGTGCCAGCAGCTTAGGACTAGCGTCCTACGAGCAGTACTTC.

This chain connects TRBV10-3 to TRBJ1-2, with 7 positions matching TRBD1. V lost 2 bases to trimming and J lost 1 base; unmatched junction nucleotides: 4. This CDR3 has 15 residues. The germline V gene has CDR1 ENHRY and CDR2 SYGVKD. For the CDR3, the DNA is TGTGCCATCAGTGAGGCAGGGGGACTTAACTATGGCTACACCTTC. This gives the protein CAISEAGGLNYGYTF.

This chain uses TRBV7-2 with TRBJ2-6; the D is unclear. The germline gives CDR1 SGHTA, CDR2 FQGNSA. The CDR3 runs 16 residues. The V and J ends lost 5 bases and 4 bases respectively, with 15 bases between them. The CDR3 here is CASSPFPDSGANVLTF. CDR3 nucleotides: TGTGCCAGCAGCCCGTTCCCAGATTCCGGGGCCAACGTCCTGACTTTC. Full variable domain (outside the CDR3, taken from reference TRBV7-2 and TRBJ2-6): GAGVSQSPSNKVTEKGKDVELRCDPISGHTALYWYRQSLGQGLEFLIYFQGNSAPDKSGLPSDRFSAERTGGSVSTLTIQRTQQEDSAVYLCASSPFPDSGANVLTFGAGSRLTVL.

This sequence joins TRBV9 and TRBJ1-2; D is uncertain. Trimming shortened V by 4 bases and J by 8 bases, and 12 bases separated the two germline ends. The CDR3 is made up of 12 amino acids. Germline assignment: CDR1 SGDLS and CDR2 YYNGEE. CDR3 bases: TGTGCCAGCAGCCCCGGAGAGGGCGGCTACACCTTC. This codes for CASSPGEGGYTF. Filled out from reference TRBV9 and TRBJ1-2, the complete variable domain reads DSGVTQTPKHLITATGQRVTLRCSPRSGDLSVYWYQQSLDQGLQFLIQYYNGEERAKGNILERFSAQQFPDLHSELNLSSLELGDSALYFCASSPGEGGYTFGSGTRLTVV.